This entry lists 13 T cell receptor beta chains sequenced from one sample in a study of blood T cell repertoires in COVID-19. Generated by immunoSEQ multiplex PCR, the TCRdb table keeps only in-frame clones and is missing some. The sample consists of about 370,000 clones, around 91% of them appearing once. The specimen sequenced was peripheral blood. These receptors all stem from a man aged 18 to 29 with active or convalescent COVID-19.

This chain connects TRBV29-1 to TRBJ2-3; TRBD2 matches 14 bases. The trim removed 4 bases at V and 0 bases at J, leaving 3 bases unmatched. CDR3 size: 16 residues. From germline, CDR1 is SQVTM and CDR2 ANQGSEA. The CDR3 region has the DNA TGCAGCGTTGCCGGGACTAGCGGGAGTAGCACAGATACGCAGTATTTT. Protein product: CSVAGTSGSSTDTQYF.

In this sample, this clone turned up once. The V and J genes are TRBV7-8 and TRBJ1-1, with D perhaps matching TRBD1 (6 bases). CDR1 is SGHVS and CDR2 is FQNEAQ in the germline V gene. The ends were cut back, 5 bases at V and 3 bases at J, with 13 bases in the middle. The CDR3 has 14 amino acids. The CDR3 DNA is TGTGCCAGCAGCGAAGACAGGCGATACACTGAAGCTTTCTTT. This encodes CASSEDRRYTEAFF.

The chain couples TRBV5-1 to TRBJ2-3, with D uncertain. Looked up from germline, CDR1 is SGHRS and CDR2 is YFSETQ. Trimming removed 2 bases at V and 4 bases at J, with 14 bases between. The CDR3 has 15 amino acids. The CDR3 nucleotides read TGCGCCAGCAGCTTCTCCTCCTTGGGCGCAGATACGCAGTATTTT. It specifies CASSFSSLGADTQYF.

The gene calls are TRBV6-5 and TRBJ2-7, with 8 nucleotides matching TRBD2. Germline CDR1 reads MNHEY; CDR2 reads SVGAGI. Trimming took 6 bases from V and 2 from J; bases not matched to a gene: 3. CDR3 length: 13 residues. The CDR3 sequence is CASSTGLAYEQYF. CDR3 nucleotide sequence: TGTGCCAGCAGCACGGGACTAGCCTACGAGCAGTACTTC.

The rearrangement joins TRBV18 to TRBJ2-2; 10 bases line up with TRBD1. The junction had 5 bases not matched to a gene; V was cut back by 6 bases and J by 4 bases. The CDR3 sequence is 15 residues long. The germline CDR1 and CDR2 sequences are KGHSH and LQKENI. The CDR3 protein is CASSTGQGGTGELFF. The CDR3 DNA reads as TGTGCCAGCTCTACCGGACAGGGGGGCACCGGGGAGCTGTTTTTT.

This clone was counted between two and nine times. CDR3 residues: CASRQGYPGEAFF. Written as DNA, the CDR3 is TGTGCCAGCCGACAGGGTTATCCTGGGGAAGCTTTCTTT. This sequence joins TRBV19 and TRBJ1-1; 7 bases are a match to TRBD1. CDR3 length: 13 residues. Germline CDR1 is LNHDA and CDR2 is SQIVND (reference sequence). With 9 bases clipped from V and 8 bases from J, the junction kept 12 bases outside the gene matches.

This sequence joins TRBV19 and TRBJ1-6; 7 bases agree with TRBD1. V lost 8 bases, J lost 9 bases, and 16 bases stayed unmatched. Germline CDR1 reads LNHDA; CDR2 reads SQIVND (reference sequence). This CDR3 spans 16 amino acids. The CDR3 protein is CASRSGQLILGSPLHF. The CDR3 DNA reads TGTGCCAGTCGCTCGGGACAGCTCATCTTGGGTTCACCCCTCCACTTT.

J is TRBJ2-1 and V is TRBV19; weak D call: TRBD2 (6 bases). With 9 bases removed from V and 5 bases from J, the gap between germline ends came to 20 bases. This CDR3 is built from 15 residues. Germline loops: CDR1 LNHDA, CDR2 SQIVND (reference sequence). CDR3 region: CASRGPASAHNEQFF. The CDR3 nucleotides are TGTGCCAGCCGAGGGCCGGCTAGCGCCCACAATGAGCAGTTCTTC.

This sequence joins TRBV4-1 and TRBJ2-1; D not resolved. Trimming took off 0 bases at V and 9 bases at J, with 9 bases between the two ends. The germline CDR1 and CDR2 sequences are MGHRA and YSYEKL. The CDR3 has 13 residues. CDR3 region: CASSQDDTGEQFF. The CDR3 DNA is TGCGCCAGCAGCCAAGACGATACGGGTGAGCAGTTCTTC.

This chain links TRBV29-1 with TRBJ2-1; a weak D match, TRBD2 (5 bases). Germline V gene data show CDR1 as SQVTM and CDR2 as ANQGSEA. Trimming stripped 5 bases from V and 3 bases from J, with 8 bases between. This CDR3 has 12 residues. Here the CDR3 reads CSVHTSYNEQFF. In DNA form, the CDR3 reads TGCAGCGTTCACACTAGCTACAATGAGCAGTTCTTC.

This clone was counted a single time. The CDR3 DNA reads as TGTGCCAGTAGTATAGCCGGGACACAGAACACTGAAGCTTTCTTT. Translated, it gives CASSIAGTQNTEAFF. The rearrangement links TRBV19 to TRBJ1-1, with TRBD1 as a possible D gene (6 bases). V was clipped by 1 base and J by 1 base, with 10 bases between them. Germline V lookup: CDR1 LNHDA, CDR2 SQIVND (reference sequence). The CDR3 contains 15 residues.

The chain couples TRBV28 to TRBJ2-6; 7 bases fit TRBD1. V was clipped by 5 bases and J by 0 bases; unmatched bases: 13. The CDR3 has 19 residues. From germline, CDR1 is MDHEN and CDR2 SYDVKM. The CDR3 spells CASSTHPRTGNSGANVLTF. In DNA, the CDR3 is TGTGCCAGCAGTACTCACCCCAGGACAGGAAACTCTGGGGCCAACGTCCTGACTTTC. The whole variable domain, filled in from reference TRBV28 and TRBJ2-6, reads DVKVTQSSRYLVKRTGEKVFLECVQDMDHENMFWYRQDPGLGLRLIYFSYDVKMKEKGDIPEGYSVSREKKERFSLILESASTNQTSMYLCASSTHPRTGNSGANVLTFGAGSRLTVL.

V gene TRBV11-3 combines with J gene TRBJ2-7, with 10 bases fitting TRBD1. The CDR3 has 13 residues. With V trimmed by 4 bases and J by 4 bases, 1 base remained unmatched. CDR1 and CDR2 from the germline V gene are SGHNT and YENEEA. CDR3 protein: CASSSGQGYEQYF. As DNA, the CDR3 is TGTGCCAGCAGCTCGGGACAGGGGTACGAGCAGTACTTC.